The 14 T cell receptor beta chains below were found in one sample sequenced in a study of blood T cell repertoires in COVID-19. Libraries were prepared by immunoSEQ multiplex PCR; TCRdb keeps only in-frame clonotypes and omits some of them. The sample comprises some 150,000 clones, approximately 80% of which are singletons, and about 0.5% rests with the top ten. The sequenced sample was peripheral blood. The receptors shown here come from a man aged 55 to 69 with acute or convalescent COVID-19.

The chain has TRBV12-3 or TRBV12-4 and TRBJ1-2; possibly TRBD1 for D (5 bases). V was trimmed by 5 bases and J by 10 bases, leaving 11 bases between them. This CDR3 spans 11 amino acids. CDR3 nucleotides: TGTGCCAGCAGTGACCGGGGGGACTACACCTTC. The encoded protein is CASSDRGDYTF.

This chain uses TRBV9 with TRBJ2-3, with 7 bases aligning to TRBD2. The CDR3 runs 15 residues. The germline V gene encodes CDR1 SGDLS and CDR2 YYNGEE. Losses at the gene ends were 4 bases for V and 1 base for J; bases not matched to a gene: 6. CDR3 residues: CASSPNAGGTDTQYF. DNA of the CDR3: TGTGCCAGCAGCCCAAACGCGGGAGGCACAGATACGCAGTATTTT.

This clone showed up just a few times. This chain links TRBV27 with TRBJ2-1; a weak D match, TRBD1 (6 bases). In germline, CDR1 is MNHEY, CDR2 SMNVEV (reference sequence). This CDR3 is 16 amino acids long. The V end lost 0 bases, the J end lost 0 bases, and 9 bases lay between the germline ends. The CDR3 DNA reads TGTGCCAGCAGTTTATCAGGGGGAAACTCCTACAATGAGCAGTTCTTC. Its protein is CASSLSGGNSYNEQFF.

The rearrangement links TRBV3-1 (or the pseudogene TRBV3-2) to TRBJ2-7; D is possibly TRBD1 (5 bases). With 1 base removed from V and 1 base from J, the gap between germline ends came to 14 bases. CDR1 and CDR2 (germline): LGHDT, YNNKEL (reference sequence). This CDR3 has 16 amino acids. The CDR3, as DNA: TGTGCCAGCAGCCAAGCCCCACTCAGGGTTTCCTACGAGCAGTACTTC. Its protein is CASSQAPLRVSYEQYF.

The count of this clone is one. This rearrangement joins TRBV19 to TRBJ1-2; TRBD1 is a possible D gene (6 bases). The CDR3 totals 13 residues. CDR1 is LNHDA, CDR2 SQIVND, per germline (reference sequence). The V end was cut by 5 bases, the J end by 5 bases, with 12 bases between. DNA of the CDR3: TGTGCCAGTAGTCTACAGGGTAGATATGGCTACACCTTC. It is translated as CASSLQGRYGYTF. Variable domain in full (rest from reference TRBV19 and TRBJ1-2): DGGITQSPKYLFRKEGQNVTLSCEQNLNHDAMYWYRQDPGQGLRLIYYSQIVNDFQKGDIAEGYSVSREKKESFPLTVTSAQKNPTAFYLCASSLQGRYGYTFGSGTRLTVV.

This chain links TRBV5-5 with TRBJ2-1, with TRBD1 as a possible D gene (6 bases). Germline assignment: CDR1 SGHKS and CDR2 YYEKEE (reference sequence). V was shortened by 0 bases and J by 2 bases, with 9 bases between the two germline ends. This CDR3 is built from 15 residues. CDR3 DNA sequence: TGTGCCAGCAGCTTGGGTAGGGGGACCTACAATGAGCAGTTCTTC. Translation gives CASSLGRGTYNEQFF.

The V and J genes are TRBV27 and TRBJ2-1; 14 bases map to TRBD2. The CDR3 runs 15 residues. From germline, CDR1 is MNHEY and CDR2 SMNVEV (reference sequence). The J segment lost 10 bases and the V segment lost 5 bases, leaving 7 bases of the junction unmatched. CDR3 DNA sequence: TGTGCCAGCAGTAAGGGACTAGCGGGGGCCCGGGAGCAGTTCTTC. Protein sequence: CASSKGLAGAREQFF.

This chain uses TRBV15 with TRBJ2-3; D is possibly TRBD2 (6 bases). CDR1 and CDR2 from the germline V gene are LNHNV and YYDKDF (reference sequence). CDR3 length equals 17 residues. V lost 5 bases to trimming and J lost 5 bases, with 23 bases between them. CDR3 in amino acids: CATSGVSPGRWGDTQYF. CDR3 sequence (DNA): TGTGCCACCAGCGGAGTCTCTCCGGGGAGGTGGGGAGATACGCAGTATTTT.

The V call is TRBV2, the J call TRBJ2-5; 13 bases map to TRBD2. V trimming: 6 bases; J trimming: 4 bases; junction bases outside the gene matches: 5. The germline gives CDR1 SNHLY, CDR2 FYNNEI. This CDR3 region has 15 residues. CDR3 DNA: TGTGCCAGCAGCCGGGGACTAGCGGGGATAGAGACCCAGTACTTC. It encodes CASSRGLAGIETQYF.

The CDR3 DNA sequence: TGTGCCAGCAGTTACTCTGGGCAGGGGTCAGGAAAACTGTTTTTT. Amino acid sequence: CASSYSGQGSGKLFF. J is TRBJ1-4 and V is TRBV6-5, with TRBD1 as a possible D gene (6 bases). The V gene's germline CDR1 is MNHEY and CDR2 SVGAGI. Between the trimmed V and J ends, which lost 0 bases and 10 bases, there was a span of 15 bases. The CDR3 runs to 15 residues.

This clone was detected only a few times. The V and J genes are TRBV4-1 and TRBJ2-5, with 13 bases identical to TRBD2. The V gene end was trimmed by 4 bases and the J gene end by 1 base; junction bases not matched to a gene: 6. Looked up from germline, CDR1 is MGHRA and CDR2 is YSYEKL. The CDR3 spans 17 residues. As DNA, the CDR3 is TGCGCCAGCAGCCCCTTGGGGACTAGCGGGGCCCAAGAGACCCAGTACTTC. Protein product: CASSPLGTSGAQETQYF.

The chain joins TRBV5-6 to TRBJ2-5; 9 bases map to TRBD2. Germline CDR1 SGHDT, CDR2 YYEEEE. J gave up 1 base and V 4 bases, and 5 bases lay outside the gene matches. The CDR3 runs 15 residues. The CDR3 spells CASSQLAGSQETQYF. The CDR3 DNA reads TGTGCCAGCAGCCAGCTAGCGGGGAGCCAAGAGACCCAGTACTTC. Complete variable domain (other parts from reference TRBV5-6 and TRBJ2-5): DAGVTQSPTHLIKTRGQQVTLRCSPKSGHDTVSWYQQALGQGPQFIFQYYEEEERQRGNFPDRFSGHQFPNYSSELNVNALLLGDSALYLCASSQLAGSQETQYFGPGTRLLVL.

The chain joins TRBV11-1 to TRBJ1-1; D gene unclear. V lost 0 bases, J lost 3 bases, and 8 bases lay in between. In germline, CDR1 is SGHAT, CDR2 FQDESV (reference sequence). The CDR3 sequence is 14 residues long. CDR3 nucleotide sequence: TGTGCCAGCAGCTTAGCATGGCAGGACACTGAAGCTTTCTTT. This encodes CASSLAWQDTEAFF.

This clone has just one count. This chain connects TRBV10-3 to TRBJ2-1; 7 bases are shared with TRBD2. The CDR3 has 16 amino acids. V lost 0 bases and J lost 4; bases outside the gene matches: 6. Germline CDR1 and CDR2: ENHRY and SYGVKD. Here the CDR3 reads CAISESLGGSYNEQFF. The CDR3 coding sequence is TGTGCCATCAGTGAGTCGCTAGGCGGGAGTTACAATGAGCAGTTCTTC.